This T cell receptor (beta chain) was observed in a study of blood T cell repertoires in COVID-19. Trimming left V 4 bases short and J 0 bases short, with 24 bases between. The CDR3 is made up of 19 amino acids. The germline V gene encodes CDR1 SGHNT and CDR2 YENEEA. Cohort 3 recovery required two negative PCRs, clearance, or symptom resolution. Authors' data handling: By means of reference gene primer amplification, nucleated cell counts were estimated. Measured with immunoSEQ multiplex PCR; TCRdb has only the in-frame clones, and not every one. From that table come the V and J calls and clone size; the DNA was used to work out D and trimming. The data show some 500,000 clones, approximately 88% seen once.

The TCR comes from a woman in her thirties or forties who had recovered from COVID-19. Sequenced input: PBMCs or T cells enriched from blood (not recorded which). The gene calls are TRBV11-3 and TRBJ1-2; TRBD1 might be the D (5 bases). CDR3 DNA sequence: TGTGCCAGCAGCTCTCCGGGACTGGATTTCCCCGCCTCTAACTATGGCTACACCTTC. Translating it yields CASSSPGLDFPASNYGYTF. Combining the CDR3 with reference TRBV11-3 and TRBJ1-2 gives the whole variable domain EAGVVQSPRYKIIEKKQPVAFWCNPISGHNTLYWYLQNLGQGPELLIRYENEEAVDDSQLPKDRFSAERLKGVDSTLKIQPAELGDSAVYLCASSSPGLDFPASNYGYTFGSGTRLTVV.